Listed below are T cell receptor beta chains from one sample, sequenced in a study of blood T cells in healthy people across ages. Using its own MiXCR run on the 5' RACE reads, TCRdb lists one record per CDR3 protein. The sample carries approximately 1.5 million distinct CDR3 sequences, 35% to 45% recorded once. The material sequenced was blood. The receptors shown here come from a woman between 18 and 29 years old in good health. Each CDR3 is given with its conserved first and last residue. D genes are given only for firm matches. The size of a clone is reported for some rows only, either as once, few or many, or as a class for expanded clones.

size: few
D: .
V: TRBV14
J: TRBJ1-6
length: 13
DNA: TGTGCCACCCAAGGGGACTATAATTCACCCCTCCACTTT
CDR3: CATQGDYNSPLHF

size: .
D: .
V: TRBV20-1
J: TRBJ2-1
length: 14
DNA: TGCAGTGCCTTAGGGACACGATCGTCCAATGAGCAGTTCTTC
CDR3: CSALGTRSSNEQFF

size: .
D: .
V: TRBV12-3/TRBV12-4
J: TRBJ1-2
length: 13
DNA: TGTGCCAGCAGTCAACAGGGAAGATATGGCTACACCTTC
CDR3: CASSQQGRYGYTF

size: .
D: TRBD1
V: TRBV5-1
J: TRBJ2-7
length: 14
DNA: TGCGCCAGCAGTCTTGTACAGGGGGATCACGAGCAGTACTTC
CDR3: CASSLVQGDHEQYF

size: .
D: .
V: TRBV24-1
J: TRBJ2-1
length: 14
DNA: TGTGCCACCAGTCCCGACCCGGGAAGCAATGAGCAGTTCTTC
CDR3: CATSPDPGSNEQFF

size: few
D: TRBD2
V: TRBV7-2
J: TRBJ2-7
length: 13
DNA: TGTGCCAGCACGCAGCGGGAGTCCTACGAGCAGTACTTC
CDR3: CASTQRESYEQYF

size: few
D: TRBD1
V: TRBV4-2
J: TRBJ1-2
length: 14
DNA: TGTGCCAGCTCTAAGGGGGACAGGGAGAGTGGCTACACCTTC
CDR3: CASSKGDRESGYTF

size: few
D: TRBD1
V: TRBV12-5
J: TRBJ1-1
length: 14
DNA: TGTGCTAGTGGTTTGGGGACAGGGGATGTAGAAGCTTTCTTT
CDR3: CASGLGTGDVEAFF

size: .
D: .
V: TRBV4-2
J: TRBJ2-4
length: 13
DNA: TGTGCCAGCAGCCAGAGTGGAAATAACATTCAGTACTTC
CDR3: CASSQSGNNIQYF

size: .
D: .
V: TRBV6-2/TRBV6-3
J: TRBJ2-3
length: 14
DNA: TGTGCCAGCACCTCCCAAGACAGGACAGATACGCAGTATTTT
CDR3: CASTSQDRTDTQYF

size: .
D: .
V: TRBV5-1
J: TRBJ2-1
length: 16
DNA: TGCGCCAGCAGCTTGGAGGCTAGCTGGTACTACAATGAGCAGTTCTTC
CDR3: CASSLEASWYYNEQFF

size: .
D: .
V: TRBV30
J: TRBJ2-1
length: 13
DNA: TGTGCCTGGACTTGGGGATCCTACAATGAGCAGTTCTTC
CDR3: CAWTWGSYNEQFF

size: few
D: .
V: TRBV27
J: TRBJ2-7
length: 15
DNA: TGTGCCAGCAGTCCCACGACTAGGGCGGATTACGAGCAGTACTTC
CDR3: CASSPTTRADYEQYF

size: many
D: TRBD2
V: TRBV7-3
J: TRBJ2-3
length: 18
DNA: TGTGCCAGCAGCTTAACTTCTAGCGGGAGCCGAAGCACAGATACGCAGTATTTT
CDR3: CASSLTSSGSRSTDTQYF

size: few
D: .
V: TRBV29-1
J: TRBJ2-7
length: 13
DNA: TGCAGCGGCCGGGAGAGCTCCTACAATGAGCAGTACTTC
CDR3: CSGRESSYNEQYF

size: .
D: TRBD2
V: TRBV4-3
J: TRBJ2-1
length: 15
DNA: TGCGCCAGCAGCCCCGGGACTAGCGGTTTTAATGAGCAGTTCTTC
CDR3: CASSPGTSGFNEQFF

size: few
D: TRBD1
V: TRBV7-9
J: TRBJ2-7
length: 15
DNA: TGTGCCAGCAGCTTAATGGGGACAGGGTCCTACGAGCAGTACTTC
CDR3: CASSLMGTGSYEQYF

size: .
D: .
V: TRBV11-2
J: TRBJ2-3
length: 12
DNA: TGTGCCGGGGCCCACACCCGACATACGCAGTATTTT
CDR3: CAGAHTRHTQYF